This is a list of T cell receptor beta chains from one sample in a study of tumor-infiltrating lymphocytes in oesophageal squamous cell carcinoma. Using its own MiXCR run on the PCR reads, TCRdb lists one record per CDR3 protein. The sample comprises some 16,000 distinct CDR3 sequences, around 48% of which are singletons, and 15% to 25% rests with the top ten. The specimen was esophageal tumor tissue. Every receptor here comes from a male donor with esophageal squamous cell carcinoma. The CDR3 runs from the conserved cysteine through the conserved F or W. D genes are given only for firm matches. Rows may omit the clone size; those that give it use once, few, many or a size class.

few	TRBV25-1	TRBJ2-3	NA	CASSKQGTDTQYF	TGTGCCAGCAGTAAACAGGGTACAGATACGCAGTATTTT
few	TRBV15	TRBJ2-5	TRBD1	CATSITGGETQYF	TGTGCCACCAGCATCACAGGGGGGGAGACCCAGTACTTC
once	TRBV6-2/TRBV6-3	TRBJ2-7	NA	CATLTPDRAYEQYF	TGTGCTACCCTTACTCCGGACAGAGCCTACGAGCAGTACTTC
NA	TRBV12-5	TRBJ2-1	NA	CASGRGWNEQFF	TGTGCTAGTGGTAGGGGGTGGAATGAGCAGTTCTTC
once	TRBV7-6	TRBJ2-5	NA	CASSLEQGGETQYF	TGTGCCAGCAGCTTAGAGCAGGGGGGGGAGACCCAGTACTTC
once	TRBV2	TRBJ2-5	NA	CASSAQQETQYF	TGTGCCAGCAGTGCCCAACAAGAGACCCAGTACTTC
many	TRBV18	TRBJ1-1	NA	CASSLSSTVMNTEAFF	TGTGCCAGCTCACTCAGCAGCACAGTCATGAACACTGAAGCTTTCTTT
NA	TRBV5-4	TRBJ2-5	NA	CASSRTGGAGETQYF	TGTGCCAGCAGCAGGACCGGCGGGGCCGGGGAGACCCAGTACTTC
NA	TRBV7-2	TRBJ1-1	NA	CASSLGSGDTEAFF	TGTGCCAGCAGCCTAGGGTCGGGGGACACTGAAGCTTTCTTT
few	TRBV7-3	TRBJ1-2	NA	CASSLGPNLYGYTF	TGTGCCAGCAGCCTTGGGCCTAACCTCTATGGCTACACCTTC
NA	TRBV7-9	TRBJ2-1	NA	CASSSLAPPTVRSYNEQFF	TGTGCCAGCAGCTCCTTGGCACCTCCGACAGTCCGCTCCTACAATGAGCAGTTCTTC
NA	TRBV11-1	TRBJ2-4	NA	CASSSSVGYGAKNIQYF	TGTGCCAGCAGCTCAAGTGTTGGGTACGGGGCCAAAAACATTCAGTACTTC
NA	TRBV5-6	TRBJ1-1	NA	CASSLLAHSNTEAFF	TGTGCCAGCAGCTTGTTGGCACACTCGAACACTGAAGCTTTCTTT
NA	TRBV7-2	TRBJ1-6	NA	CASSLETVENSPLHF	TGTGCCAGCAGCTTAGAGACCGTAGAAAATTCACCCCTCCACTTT
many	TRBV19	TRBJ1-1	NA	CASTLVGRAKEAFF	TGTGCCAGTACCTTGGTAGGAAGAGCGAAAGAAGCTTTCTTT
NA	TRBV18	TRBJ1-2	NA	CASSRRGDGYTF	TGTGCCAGCTCAAGGCGAGGCGATGGCTACACCTTC
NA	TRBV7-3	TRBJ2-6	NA	CASSLSGGSGANVLTF	TGTGCCAGCAGCTTAAGTGGAGGATCTGGGGCCAACGTCCTGACTTTC
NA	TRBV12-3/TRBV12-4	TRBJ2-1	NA	CASSLGPYNEQFF	TGTGCCAGCAGTTTGGGGCCATACAATGAGCAGTTCTTC
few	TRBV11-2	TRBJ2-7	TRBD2	CASSLGFASGSYEQYF	TGTGCCAGCAGCTTAGGATTTGCTAGCGGGAGCTACGAGCAGTACTTC
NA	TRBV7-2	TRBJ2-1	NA	CASSLARNEQFF	TGTGCCAGCAGCTTAGCTCGCAATGAGCAGTTCTTC
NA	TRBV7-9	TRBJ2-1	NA	CASSLPGHLTYEQFF	TGTGCCAGCAGCTTACCGGGACACCTAACCTACGAGCAGTTCTTC
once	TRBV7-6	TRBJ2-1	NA	CASSPGSTNNEQFF	TGTGCCAGCAGCCCCGGGAGCACGAACAATGAGCAGTTCTTC
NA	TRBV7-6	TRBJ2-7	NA	CASSLVSNYYNEQYF	TGTGCCAGCAGCTTAGTCAGCAACTACTACAATGAGCAGTACTTC
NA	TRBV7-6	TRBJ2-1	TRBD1	CASSLAIQGVGSYNEQFF	TGTGCTAGCAGCTTAGCCATACAGGGGGTGGGTTCCTACAATGAGCAGTTCTTC